The clone carrying this T cell receptor beta chain was seen only a few times. This entry belongs to a study of cytomegalovirus exposure and HLA in healthy donors. Study in general: From 150 million to 200 million T cells, an earlier analysis saw approximately 110 million unique TCR beta sequences.

In the PCR, 60 Vbeta and 13 Jbeta primers were used. Original analysis: Later work found about 80 million unique TCR beta chains, with roughly 11 million shared. TCRdb's copy holds only in-frame clones and misses some; the assay was immunoSEQ multiplex PCR. That table furnishes V, J and clone size, whereas the DNA furnished D and trimming. The data show some 140,000 clones, approximately 10% seen once. This CDR3 comprises 18 residues. Germline values: CDR1 LNHNV, CDR2 YYDKDF (reference sequence). The ends lost 1 base at V and 5 bases at J; junction bases unmatched: 15. The donors (healthy individuals) were bone marrow donors.

The chain is built from TRBV15 and TRBJ2-5; 8 bases are a match to TRBD2. Sequencing was done on a sample of PBMCs. The source is a woman between 40 and 50 years old in good health and CMV-seropositive. The CDR3 sequence is CATSRGGVAGTPGETQYF. The CDR3 region has the DNA TGTGCCACCAGCAGAGGGGGGGTAGCGGGGACCCCCGGGGAGACCCAGTACTTC.